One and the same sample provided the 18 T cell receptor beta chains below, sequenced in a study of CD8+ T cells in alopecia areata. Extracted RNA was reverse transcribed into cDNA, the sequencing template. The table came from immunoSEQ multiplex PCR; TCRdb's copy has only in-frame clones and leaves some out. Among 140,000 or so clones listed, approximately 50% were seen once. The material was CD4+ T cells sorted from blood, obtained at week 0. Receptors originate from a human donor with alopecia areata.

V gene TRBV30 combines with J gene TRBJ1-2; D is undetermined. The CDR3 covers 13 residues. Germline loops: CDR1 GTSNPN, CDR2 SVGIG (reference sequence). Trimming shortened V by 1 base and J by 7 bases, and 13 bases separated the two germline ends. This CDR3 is CAWSGRTMGGYTF. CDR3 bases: TGTGCCTGGAGTGGACGGACTATGGGTGGCTACACCTTC.

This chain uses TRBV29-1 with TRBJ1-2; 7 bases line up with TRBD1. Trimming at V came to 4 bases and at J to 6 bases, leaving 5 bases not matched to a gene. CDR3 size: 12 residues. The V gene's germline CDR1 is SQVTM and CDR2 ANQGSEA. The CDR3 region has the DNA TGCAGCGTTGGCGGACAGGTGGATGGCTACACCTTC. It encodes CSVGGQVDGYTF.

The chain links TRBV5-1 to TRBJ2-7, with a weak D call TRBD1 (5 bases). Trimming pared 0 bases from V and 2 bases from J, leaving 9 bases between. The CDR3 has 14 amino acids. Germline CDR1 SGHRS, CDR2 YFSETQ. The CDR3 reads CASSLAADTYEQYF. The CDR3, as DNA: TGCGCCAGCAGCTTGGCGGCGGACACCTACGAGCAGTACTTC.

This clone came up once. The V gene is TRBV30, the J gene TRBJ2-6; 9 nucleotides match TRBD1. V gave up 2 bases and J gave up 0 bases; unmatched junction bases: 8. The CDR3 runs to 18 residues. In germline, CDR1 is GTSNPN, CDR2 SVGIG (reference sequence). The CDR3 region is CAWSSPGQGPSGANVLTF. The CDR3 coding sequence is TGTGCCTGGAGTTCCCCGGGACAGGGACCCTCTGGGGCCAACGTCCTGACTTTC.

CDR3 loop: CASSPSSGRAGEQFF. The CDR3, as DNA: TGTGCCAGCAGCCCATCTAGCGGGAGGGCCGGTGAGCAGTTCTTC. V gene TRBV7-2 combines with J gene TRBJ2-1, with 12 bases identical to TRBD2. The CDR3 sequence is 15 residues long. Germline V gene lookup returns CDR1 SGHTA and CDR2 FQGNSA. With 5 bases clipped from V and 9 bases from J, the junction kept 8 bases outside the gene matches.

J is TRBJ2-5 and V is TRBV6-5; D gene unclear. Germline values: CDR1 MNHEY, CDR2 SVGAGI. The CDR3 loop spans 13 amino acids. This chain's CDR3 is CGKTSLYQETQYF. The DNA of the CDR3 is TGTGGCAAGACGTCCTTGTACCAAGAGACCCAGTACTTC.

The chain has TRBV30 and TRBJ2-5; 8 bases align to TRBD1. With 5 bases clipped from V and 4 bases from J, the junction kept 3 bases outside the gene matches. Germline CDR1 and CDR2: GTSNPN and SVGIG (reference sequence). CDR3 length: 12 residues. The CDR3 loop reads CAWAGGRETQYF. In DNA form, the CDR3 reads TGTGCCTGGGCAGGGGGCAGAGAGACCCAGTACTTC. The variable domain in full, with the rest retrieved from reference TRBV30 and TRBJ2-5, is SQTIHQWPATLVQPVGSPLSLECTVEGTSNPNLYWYRQAAGRGLQLLFYSVGIGQISSEVPQNLSASRPQDRQFILSSKKLLLSDSGFYLCAWAGGRETQYFGPGTRLLVL.

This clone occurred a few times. The CDR3 nucleotides read TGTGCCAGCAGCAAACAGGGGGCGCGTGAGACCCAGTACTTC. Translating gives CASSKQGARETQYF. The V call is TRBV7-2, the J call TRBJ2-5; 9 bases are shared with TRBD1. The CDR3 spans 14 residues. V shed 5 bases and J 5 bases; nucleotides not matched to a gene: 6. The germline CDR1 and CDR2 sequences are SGHTA and FQGNSA.

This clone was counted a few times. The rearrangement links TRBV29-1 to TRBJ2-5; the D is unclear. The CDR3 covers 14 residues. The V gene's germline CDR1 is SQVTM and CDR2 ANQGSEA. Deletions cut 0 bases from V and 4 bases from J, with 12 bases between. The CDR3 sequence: CSVEDGYPGETQYF. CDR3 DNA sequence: TGCAGCGTTGAAGATGGGTACCCCGGAGAGACCCAGTACTTC.

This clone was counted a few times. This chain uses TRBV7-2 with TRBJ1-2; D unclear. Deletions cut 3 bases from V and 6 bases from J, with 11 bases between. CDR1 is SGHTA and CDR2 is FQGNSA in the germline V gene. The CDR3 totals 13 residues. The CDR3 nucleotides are TGTGCCAGCAGCTTCTCGTCGAGAGATGGCTACACCTTC. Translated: CASSFSSRDGYTF.

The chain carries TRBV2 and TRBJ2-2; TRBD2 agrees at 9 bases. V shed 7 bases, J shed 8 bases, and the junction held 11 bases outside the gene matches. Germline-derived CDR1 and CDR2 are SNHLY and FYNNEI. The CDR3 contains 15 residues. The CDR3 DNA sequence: TGTGCCAGCATCTCCTCTAGCGGGGCCGGAGGGGAGCTGTTTTTT. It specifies CASISSSGAGGELFF.

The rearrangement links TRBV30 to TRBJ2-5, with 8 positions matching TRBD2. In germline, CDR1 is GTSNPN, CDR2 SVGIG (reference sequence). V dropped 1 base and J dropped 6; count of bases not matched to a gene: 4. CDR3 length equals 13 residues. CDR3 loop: CAWSASGGKTQYF. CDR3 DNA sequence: TGTGCCTGGAGTGCCAGCGGGGGTAAGACCCAGTACTTC.

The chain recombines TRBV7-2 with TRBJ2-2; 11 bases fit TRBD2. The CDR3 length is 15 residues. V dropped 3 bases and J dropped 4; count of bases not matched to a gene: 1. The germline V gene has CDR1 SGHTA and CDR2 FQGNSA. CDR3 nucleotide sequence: TGTGCCAGCAGCTTCCTAGCGGGAGGCACCGGGGAGCTGTTTTTT. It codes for CASSFLAGGTGELFF. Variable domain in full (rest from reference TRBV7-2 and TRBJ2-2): GAGVSQSPSNKVTEKGKDVELRCDPISGHTALYWYRQSLGQGLEFLIYFQGNSAPDKSGLPSDRFSAERTGGSVSTLTIQRTQQEDSAVYLCASSFLAGGTGELFFGEGSRLTVL.

The CDR3 DNA reads TGCGCCAGCAGCCAACAGCCCGGTTCCTACAATGAGCAGTTCTTC. The encoded protein is CASSQQPGSYNEQFF. V gene TRBV4-1 combines with J gene TRBJ2-1; D uncertain. Germline CDR1 is MGHRA and CDR2 is YSYEKL. V was clipped by 2 bases and J by 1 base, with 9 bases between them. This CDR3 region has 15 residues.

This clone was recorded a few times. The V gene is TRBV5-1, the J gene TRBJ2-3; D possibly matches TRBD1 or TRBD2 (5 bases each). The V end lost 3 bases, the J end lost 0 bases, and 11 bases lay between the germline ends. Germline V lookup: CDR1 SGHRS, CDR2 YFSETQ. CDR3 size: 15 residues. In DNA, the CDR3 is TGCGCCAGCAGCTATTCGGGGCCTAGCACAGATACGCAGTATTTT. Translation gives CASSYSGPSTDTQYF.

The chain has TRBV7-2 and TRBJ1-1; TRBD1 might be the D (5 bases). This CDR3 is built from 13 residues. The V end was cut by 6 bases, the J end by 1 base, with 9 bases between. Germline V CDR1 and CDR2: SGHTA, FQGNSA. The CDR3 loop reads CASRMGRNTEAFF. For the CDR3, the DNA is TGTGCCAGCAGAATGGGACGGAACACTGAAGCTTTCTTT.

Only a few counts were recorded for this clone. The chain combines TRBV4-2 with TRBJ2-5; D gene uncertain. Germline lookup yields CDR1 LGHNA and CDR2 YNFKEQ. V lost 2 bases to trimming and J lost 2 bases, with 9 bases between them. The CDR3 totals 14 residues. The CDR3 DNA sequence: TGTGCCAGCAGCCAATCATGGCAACAAGAGACCCAGTACTTC. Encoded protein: CASSQSWQQETQYF.

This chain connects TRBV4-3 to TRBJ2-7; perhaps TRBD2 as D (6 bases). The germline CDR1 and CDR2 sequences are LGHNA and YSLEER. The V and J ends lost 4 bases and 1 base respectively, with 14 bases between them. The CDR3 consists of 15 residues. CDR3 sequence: CASSRTDRESYEQYF. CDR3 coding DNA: TGCGCCAGCAGCCGCACCGATCGGGAGTCCTACGAGCAGTACTTC.